A selection of T cell receptor beta chains follows, all from one sample in a study of blood T cell repertoires in COVID-19. The table came from immunoSEQ multiplex PCR; TCRdb's copy has only in-frame clones and leaves some out. Altogether about 50,000 clones are present, 86% being singletons, with the ten largest covering 2.1%. Material: peripheral blood. The receptors stem from a woman aged 55 to 70 with acute or convalescent COVID-19. The CDR3 runs from the conserved cysteine through the conserved F or W. The D gene is left open where the match is weak. Rows may omit the clone size; those that give it use once, few, many or a size class.

V gene: TRBV28; clone size: -; D gene: -; J gene: TRBJ1-2; CDR3 protein: CASSLTAMYGYTF; CDR3 DNA: TGTGCCAGCAGCCTGACAGCCATGTATGGCTACACCTTC
V gene: TRBV5-4; clone size: -; D gene: TRBD2; J gene: TRBJ2-1; CDR3 protein: CASSSGLAGGGEFF; CDR3 DNA: TGTGCCAGCAGCTCGGGACTAGCGGGAGGGGGTGAGTTCTTC
V gene: TRBV9; clone size: -; D gene: TRBD2; J gene: TRBJ2-5; CDR3 protein: CASSVGHSGETQYF; CDR3 DNA: TGTGCCAGCAGCGTAGGGCATAGCGGGGAGACCCAGTACTTC
V gene: TRBV6-5; clone size: -; D gene: TRBD2; J gene: TRBJ2-1; CDR3 protein: CASSTTPAGGNEQFF; CDR3 DNA: TGTGCCAGCAGCACCACCCCAGCGGGGGGGAATGAGCAGTTCTTC
V gene: TRBV6-5; clone size: -; D gene: -; J gene: TRBJ2-7; CDR3 protein: CASSLRDNYEQYF; CDR3 DNA: TGTGCCAGCAGTTTACGGGACAACTACGAGCAGTACTTC
V gene: TRBV29-1; clone size: -; D gene: TRBD2; J gene: TRBJ2-3; CDR3 protein: CSAARLAGGRRTDTQYF; CDR3 DNA: TGCAGCGCCGCGAGACTAGCGGGGGGGAGACGCACAGATACGCAGTATTTT
V gene: TRBV18; clone size: -; D gene: TRBD2; J gene: TRBJ2-3; CDR3 protein: CASSPTLLLAGAQDTQYF; CDR3 DNA: TGTGCCAGCTCACCTACTTTATTGCTAGCGGGGGCCCAAGATACGCAGTATTTT
V gene: TRBV5-1; clone size: -; D gene: TRBD1; J gene: TRBJ1-2; CDR3 protein: CASQTGSNYGYTF; CDR3 DNA: TGCGCCAGCCAGACAGGGAGTAACTATGGCTACACCTTC
V gene: TRBV5-1; clone size: -; D gene: TRBD1; J gene: TRBJ1-2; CDR3 protein: CASSLAGTGNYGYTF; CDR3 DNA: TGCGCCAGCAGCTTGGCTGGGACAGGGAACTATGGCTACACCTTC
V gene: TRBV30; clone size: -; D gene: TRBD1; J gene: TRBJ1-3; CDR3 protein: CAWSASGGSSGNTIYF; CDR3 DNA: TGTGCCTGGAGTGCTTCAGGGGGATCCTCTGGAAACACCATATATTTT
V gene: TRBV28; clone size: -; D gene: TRBD1; J gene: TRBJ1-6; CDR3 protein: CASSPRTGNSPLHF; CDR3 DNA: TGTGCCAGCAGTCCGAGGACAGGGAATTCACCCCTCCACTTT
V gene: TRBV29-1; clone size: -; D gene: TRBD2; J gene: TRBJ2-7; CDR3 protein: CSAGTTSYEQYF; CDR3 DNA: TGCAGCGCCGGGACTACGTCCTACGAGCAGTACTTC
V gene: TRBV6-1; clone size: -; D gene: -; J gene: TRBJ1-5; CDR3 protein: CASSEVSGSIQPQHF; CDR3 DNA: TGTGCCAGCAGTGAAGTTTCAGGTTCAATTCAGCCCCAGCATTTT
V gene: TRBV15; clone size: -; D gene: -; J gene: TRBJ1-2; CDR3 protein: CATSRGPQGYTF; CDR3 DNA: TGTGCCACCAGCAGAGGGCCCCAGGGCTACACCTTC
V gene: TRBV9; clone size: once; D gene: TRBD2; J gene: TRBJ2-3; CDR3 protein: CASSPPLTSPLRDTQYF; CDR3 DNA: TGTGCCAGCAGCCCCCCCCTGACTAGCCCCCTCCGAGATACGCAGTATTTT
V gene: TRBV19; clone size: -; D gene: TRBD1; J gene: TRBJ1-3; CDR3 protein: CASSRTGGENTIYF; CDR3 DNA: TGTGCCAGTAGTCGGACAGGGGGCGAAAACACCATATATTTT
V gene: TRBV27; clone size: -; D gene: -; J gene: TRBJ2-5; CDR3 protein: CASSLFSRNQETQYF; CDR3 DNA: TGTGCCAGCAGTTTATTTTCGAGAAACCAAGAGACCCAGTACTTC
V gene: TRBV7-8; clone size: -; D gene: -; J gene: TRBJ1-3; CDR3 protein: CASSLGGNSGNTIYF; CDR3 DNA: TGTGCCAGCAGCTTAGGAGGGAACTCTGGAAACACCATATATTTT